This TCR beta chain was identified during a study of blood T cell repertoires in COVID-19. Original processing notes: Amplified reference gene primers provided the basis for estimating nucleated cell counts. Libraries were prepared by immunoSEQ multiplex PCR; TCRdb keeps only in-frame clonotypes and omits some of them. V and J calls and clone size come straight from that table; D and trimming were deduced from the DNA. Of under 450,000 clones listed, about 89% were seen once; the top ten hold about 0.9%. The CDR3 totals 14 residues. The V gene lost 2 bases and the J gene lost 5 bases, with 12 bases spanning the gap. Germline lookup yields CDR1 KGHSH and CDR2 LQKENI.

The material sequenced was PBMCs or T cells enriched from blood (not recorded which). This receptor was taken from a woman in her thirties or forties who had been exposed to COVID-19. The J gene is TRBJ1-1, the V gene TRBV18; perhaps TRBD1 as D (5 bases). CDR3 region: CASSPSGVETEAFF. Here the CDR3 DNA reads TGTGCCAGCTCACCATCGGGGGTGGAGACTGAAGCTTTCTTT.